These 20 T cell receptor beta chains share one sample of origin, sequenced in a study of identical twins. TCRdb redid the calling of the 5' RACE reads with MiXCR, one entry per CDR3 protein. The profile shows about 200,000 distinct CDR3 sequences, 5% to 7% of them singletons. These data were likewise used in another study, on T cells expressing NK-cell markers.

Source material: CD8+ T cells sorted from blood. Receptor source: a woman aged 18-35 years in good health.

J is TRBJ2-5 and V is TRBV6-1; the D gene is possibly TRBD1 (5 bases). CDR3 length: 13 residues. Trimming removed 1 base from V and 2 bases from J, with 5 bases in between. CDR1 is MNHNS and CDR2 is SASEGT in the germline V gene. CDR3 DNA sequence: TGTGCCAGCAGTGAAGGACAGCAAGAGACCCAGTACTTC. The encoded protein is CASSEGQQETQYF.

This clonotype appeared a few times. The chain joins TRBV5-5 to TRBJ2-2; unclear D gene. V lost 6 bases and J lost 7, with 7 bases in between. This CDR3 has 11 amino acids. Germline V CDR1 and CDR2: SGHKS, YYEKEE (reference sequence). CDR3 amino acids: CASTSDGELFF. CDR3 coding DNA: TGTGCCAGCACCTCGGACGGGGAGCTGTTTTTT.

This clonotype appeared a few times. The CDR3 nucleotides are TGTGCCAGCAGCCAAGGGACAGGGGTATTCTATGGCTACACCTTC. It specifies CASSQGTGVFYGYTF. The V gene is TRBV3-1, the J gene TRBJ1-2; TRBD1 matches at 9 bases. CDR1 is LGHDT and CDR2 is YNNKEL in the germline V gene (reference sequence). Losses at the gene ends were 1 base for V and 4 bases for J; bases not matched to a gene: 4. The CDR3 is 15 amino acids.

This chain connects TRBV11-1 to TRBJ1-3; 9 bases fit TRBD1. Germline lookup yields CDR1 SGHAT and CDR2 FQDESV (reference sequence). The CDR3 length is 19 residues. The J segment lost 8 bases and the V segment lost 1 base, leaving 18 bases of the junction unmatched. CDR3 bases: TGTGCCAGCAGCTTAGACCCGGGACAGGGTAGAGGCCGTGAGGACACCATATATTTT. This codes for CASSLDPGQGRGREDTIYF.

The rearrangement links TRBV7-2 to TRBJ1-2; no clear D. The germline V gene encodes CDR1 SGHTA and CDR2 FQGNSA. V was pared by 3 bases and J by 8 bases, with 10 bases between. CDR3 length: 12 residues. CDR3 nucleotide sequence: TGTGCCAGCAGCTTCTCTTTGCCGGGCTACACCTTC. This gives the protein CASSFSLPGYTF.

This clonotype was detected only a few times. This chain's CDR3 is CASSVGLIGEQFF. DNA of the CDR3: TGTGCCAGCAGCGTCGGCCTAATAGGGGAGCAGTTCTTC. V and J are TRBV9 and TRBJ2-1; D not certain. The germline gives CDR1 SGDLS, CDR2 YYNGEE. The V end lost 2 bases, the J end lost 10 bases, and 13 bases lay between the germline ends. There are 13 residues in the CDR3.

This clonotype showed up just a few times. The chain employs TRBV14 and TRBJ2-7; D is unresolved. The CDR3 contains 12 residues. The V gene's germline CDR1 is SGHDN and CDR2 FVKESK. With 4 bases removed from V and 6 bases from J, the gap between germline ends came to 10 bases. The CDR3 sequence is CASSLSLVEQYF. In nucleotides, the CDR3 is TGTGCCAGCAGCCTCAGCCTGGTCGAGCAGTACTTC.

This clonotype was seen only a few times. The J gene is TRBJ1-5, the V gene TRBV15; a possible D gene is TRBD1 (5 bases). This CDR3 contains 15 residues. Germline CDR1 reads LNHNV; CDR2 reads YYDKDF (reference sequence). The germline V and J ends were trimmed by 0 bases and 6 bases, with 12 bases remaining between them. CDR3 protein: CATSRDGGVVQPQHF. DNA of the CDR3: TGTGCCACCAGCAGAGATGGGGGGGTGGTTCAGCCCCAGCATTTT.

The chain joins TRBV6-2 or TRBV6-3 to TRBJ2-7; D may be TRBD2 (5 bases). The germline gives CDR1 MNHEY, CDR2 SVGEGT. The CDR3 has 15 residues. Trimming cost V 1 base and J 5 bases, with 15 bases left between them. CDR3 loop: CASSYLQRSPHEQYF. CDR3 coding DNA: TGTGCCAGCAGTTACTTGCAGCGGAGTCCCCACGAGCAGTACTTC.

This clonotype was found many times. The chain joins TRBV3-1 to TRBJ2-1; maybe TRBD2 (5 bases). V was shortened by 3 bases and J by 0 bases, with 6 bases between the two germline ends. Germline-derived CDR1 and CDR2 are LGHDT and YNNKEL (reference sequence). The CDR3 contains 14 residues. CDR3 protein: CASSQGSSYNEQFF. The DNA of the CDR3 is TGTGCCAGCAGCCAGGGGAGCTCCTACAATGAGCAGTTCTTC.

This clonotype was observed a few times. The CDR3 sequence is CASSFGTGGSEQYF. The DNA of the CDR3 is TGTGCCAGCAGTTTCGGGACAGGGGGCAGCGAGCAGTACTTC. This chain connects TRBV12-3 or TRBV12-4 to TRBJ2-7; the match to TRBD1 covers 12 bases. This CDR3 contains 14 residues. V gave up 3 bases and J gave up 6 bases; unmatched junction bases: 3.

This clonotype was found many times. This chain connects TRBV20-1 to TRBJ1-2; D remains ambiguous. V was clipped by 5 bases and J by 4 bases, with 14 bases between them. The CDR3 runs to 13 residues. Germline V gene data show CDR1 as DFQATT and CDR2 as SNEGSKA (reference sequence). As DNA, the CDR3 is TGCAGTGCTCCCACGACGGACTCCTATGGCTACACCTTC. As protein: CSAPTTDSYGYTF.

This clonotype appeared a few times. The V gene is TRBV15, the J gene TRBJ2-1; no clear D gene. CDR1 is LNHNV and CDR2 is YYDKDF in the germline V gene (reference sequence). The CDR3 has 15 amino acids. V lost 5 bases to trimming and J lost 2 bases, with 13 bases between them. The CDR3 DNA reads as TGTGCCACCAGCGGCCGCGAGACCCCCTACAATGAGCAGTTCTTC. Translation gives CATSGRETPYNEQFF.

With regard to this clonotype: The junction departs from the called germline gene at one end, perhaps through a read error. The CDR3 nucleotides are TGTGCCAGCAGCGCTGGACTGAATGAGAAGTTCTTC. Its translation: CASSAGLNEKFF. The chain is built from TRBV9 and TRBJ2-1, with D tentatively TRBD2 (5 bases). The CDR3 spans 12 residues. CDR1 and CDR2 from the germline V gene are SGDLS and YYNGEE. Looking up the rest from reference TRBV9 and TRBJ2-1 gives the full variable domain: DSGVTQTPKHLITATGQRVTLRCSPRSGDLSVYWYQQSLDQGLQFLIQYYNGEERAKGNILERFSAQQFPDLHSELNLSSLELGDSALYFCASSAGLNEKFFGPGTRLTVL.

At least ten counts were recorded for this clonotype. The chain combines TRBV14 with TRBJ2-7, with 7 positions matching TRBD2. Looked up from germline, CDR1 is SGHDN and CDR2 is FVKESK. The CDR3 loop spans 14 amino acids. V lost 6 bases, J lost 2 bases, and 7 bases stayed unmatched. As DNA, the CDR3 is TGTGCCAGCAGTCTTGGACTAGTGACCTACGAGCAGTACTTC. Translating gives CASSLGLVTYEQYF.

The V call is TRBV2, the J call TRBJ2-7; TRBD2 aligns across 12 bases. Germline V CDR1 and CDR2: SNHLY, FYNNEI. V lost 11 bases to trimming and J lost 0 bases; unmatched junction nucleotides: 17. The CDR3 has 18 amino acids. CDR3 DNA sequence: TGTGCCGTAGCACCTAGGACTAGCGGGAAGGCCCTCTCCTACGAGCAGTACTTC. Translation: CAVAPRTSGKALSYEQYF.

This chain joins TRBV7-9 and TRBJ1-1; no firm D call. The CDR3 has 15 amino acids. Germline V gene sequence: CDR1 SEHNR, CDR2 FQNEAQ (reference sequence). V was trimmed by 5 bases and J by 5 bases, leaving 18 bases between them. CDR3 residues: CASSLGGVGWTEAFF. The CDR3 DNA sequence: TGTGCCAGCAGCCTCGGTGGTGTAGGGTGGACTGAAGCTTTCTTT.

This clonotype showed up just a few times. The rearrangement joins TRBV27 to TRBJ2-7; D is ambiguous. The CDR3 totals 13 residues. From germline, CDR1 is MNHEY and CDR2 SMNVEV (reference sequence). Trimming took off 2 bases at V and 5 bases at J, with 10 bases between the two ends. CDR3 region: CASSLNTADEQYF. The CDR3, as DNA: TGTGCCAGCAGTTTAAACACAGCCGACGAGCAGTACTTC.

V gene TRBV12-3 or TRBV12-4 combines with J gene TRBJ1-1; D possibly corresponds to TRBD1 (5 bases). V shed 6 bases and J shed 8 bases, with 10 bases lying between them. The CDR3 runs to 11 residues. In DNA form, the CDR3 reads TGTGCCAGCAGCACGGGGGAGGAAGCTTTCTTT. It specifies CASSTGEEAFF.

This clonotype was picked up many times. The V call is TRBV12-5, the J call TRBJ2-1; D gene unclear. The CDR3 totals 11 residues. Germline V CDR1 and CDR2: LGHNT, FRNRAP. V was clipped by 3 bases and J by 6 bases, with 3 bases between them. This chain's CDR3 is CASGFGNEQFF. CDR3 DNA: TGTGCTAGTGGTTTCGGCAATGAGCAGTTCTTC.